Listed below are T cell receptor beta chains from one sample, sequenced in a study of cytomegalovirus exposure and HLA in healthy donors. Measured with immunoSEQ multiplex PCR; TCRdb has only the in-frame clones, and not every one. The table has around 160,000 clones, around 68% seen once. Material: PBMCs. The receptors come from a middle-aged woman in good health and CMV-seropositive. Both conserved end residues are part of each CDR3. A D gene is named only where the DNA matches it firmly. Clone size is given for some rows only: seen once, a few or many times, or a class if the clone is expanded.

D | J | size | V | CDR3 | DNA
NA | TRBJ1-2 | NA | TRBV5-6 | CASSLGIRGGYGYTF | TGTGCCAGCAGCTTGGGAATCAGGGGTGGCTATGGCTACACCTTC
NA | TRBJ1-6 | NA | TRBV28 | CASSFMNSPLHF | TGTGCCAGCAGTTTTATGAATTCACCCCTCCACTTT
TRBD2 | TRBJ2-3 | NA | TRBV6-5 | CASSYVLAGNTQYF | TGTGCCAGCAGTTATGTTCTAGCGGGAAATACGCAGTATTTT
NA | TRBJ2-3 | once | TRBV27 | CASSHALTRTSTDTQYF | TGTGCCAGCAGCCACGCACTGACTAGGACTAGCACAGATACGCAGTATTTT
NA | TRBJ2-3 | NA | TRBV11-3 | CASSLRSTDTQYF | TGTGCCAGCAGCTTGCGATCCACAGATACGCAGTATTTT
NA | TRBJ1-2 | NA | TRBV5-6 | CASSSQLTGYTF | TGTGCCAGCAGCTCCCAGTTGACAGGCTACACCTTC
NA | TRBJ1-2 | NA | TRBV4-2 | CASSQEKGGYGYPF | TGTGCCAGCAGCCAAGAAAAGGGGGGGTATGGCTACCCCTTC
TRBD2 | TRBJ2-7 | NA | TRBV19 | CASSTLAGPYEQYF | TGTGCCAGTAGTACGCTAGCGGGCCCCTACGAGCAGTACTTC
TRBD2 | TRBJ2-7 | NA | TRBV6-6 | CASSWTSGPSYEQYF | TGTGCCAGCAGTTGGACTAGCGGGCCCTCCTACGAGCAGTACTTC
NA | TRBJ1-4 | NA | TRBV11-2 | CASSLKIQEEKLFF | TGTGCCAGCAGCTTAAAAATTCAAGAGGAAAAACTGTTTTTT
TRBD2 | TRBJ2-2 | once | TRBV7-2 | CASSLSGLTNTGELFF | TGTGCCAGCAGCCTGTCGGGACTAACGAACACCGGGGAGCTGTTTTTT